These 20 T cell receptor beta chains were sequenced from one sample in a study of blood T cell repertoires in COVID-19 (dated by TCRdb to the early 2020s). Library construction relied on the immunoSEQ multiplex PCR assay. TCRdb limited this immuneACCESS table to in-frame rearrangements with V and J called. A share of clones is missing; checked studies link under half to unresolved V genes, and the rest is unexplained. The sample yields some 200,000 clones; roughly 76% were counted once. The ten largest make up more than 9.5% of the sample. The sample consisted of peripheral blood. All receptors come from a middle-aged woman with COVID-19, enrolled during active disease.

V usage is TRBV5-5 and J usage is TRBJ2-7, with 8 bases matching TRBD1. Per germline, CDR1 SGHKS and CDR2 YYEKEE (reference sequence). The ends lost 2 bases at V and 7 bases at J; junction bases unmatched: 11. This CDR3 is 15 amino acids long. The DNA for the CDR3 is TGTGCCAGCAGCTTTTACCGGCAGGGGGCTGGTGAGCAGTACTTC. This codes for CASSFYRQGAGEQYF.

The chain links TRBV5-1 to TRBJ1-3; 7 nucleotides match TRBD1. J gave up 2 bases and V 4 bases, and 3 bases lay outside the gene matches. Germline V gene data show CDR1 as SGHRS and CDR2 as YFSETQ. The CDR3 is made up of 14 amino acids. CDR3 DNA: TGCGCCAGCAGCCCGGGGACAGCTGGAAACACCATATATTTT. Translation: CASSPGTAGNTIYF.

This chain uses TRBV28 with TRBJ1-6, with TRBD1 matching over 9 bases. CDR1 is MDHEN and CDR2 is SYDVKM in the germline V gene. J gave up 9 bases and V 9 bases, and 6 bases lay outside the gene matches. CDR3 length: 13 residues. CDR3 DNA: TGTGCCAGTTTAGACAGGGGGAGTTCACCCCTCCACTTT. This gives the protein CASLDRGSSPLHF.

The chain links TRBV5-1 to TRBJ1-1; tentative D call: TRBD1 (5 bases). The length of the CDR3 is 14 residues. Per the germline V gene, CDR1 is SGHRS and CDR2 is YFSETQ. Trimming took 0 bases from V and 0 from J, leaving 6 bases between them. The CDR3 loop is CASSLDRLNTEAFF. The CDR3 nucleotides are TGCGCCAGCAGCTTGGACAGGTTGAACACTGAAGCTTTCTTT.

This clone was detected a few times. V gene TRBV20-1 combines with J gene TRBJ2-3, with 8 bases that match TRBD2. CDR3 length: 16 amino acids. The germline V gene encodes CDR1 DFQATT and CDR2 SNEGSKA (reference sequence). The ends lost 3 bases at V and 9 bases at J; junction bases unmatched: 17. The CDR3 protein is CSASSVAGRSTGTQYF. The CDR3, as DNA: TGCAGTGCTAGTTCGGTAGCGGGACGATCAACAGGCACGCAGTATTTT.

The rearrangement links TRBV28 to TRBJ2-2, with D possibly TRBD2 on 5 matching bases. This CDR3 is 16 amino acids long. Trimming left V 3 bases short and J 1 base short, with 12 bases between. From germline, CDR1 is MDHEN and CDR2 SYDVKM. CDR3 in amino acids: CASSLKSGMNTGELFF. CDR3 in DNA: TGTGCCAGCAGTTTGAAGAGCGGAATGAACACCGGGGAGCTGTTTTTT. Combining the CDR3 with reference TRBV28 and TRBJ2-2 gives the whole variable domain DVKVTQSSRYLVKRTGEKVFLECVQDMDHENMFWYRQDPGLGLRLIYFSYDVKMKEKGDIPEGYSVSREKKERFSLILESASTNQTSMYLCASSLKSGMNTGELFFGEGSRLTVL.

This rearrangement joins TRBV24-1 to TRBJ2-5; 8 bases are shared with TRBD2. V shed 6 bases, J shed 1 base, and the junction held 9 bases outside the gene matches. CDR3 size: 16 residues. CDR1 KGHDR and CDR2 SFDVKD come from the germline V gene. CDR3 DNA: TGTGCCACCAGTCGGGAGGGCTCGACAGTCCAAGAGACCCAGTACTTC. This gives the protein CATSREGSTVQETQYF.

The chain carries TRBV7-3 and TRBJ2-3, with 9 positions matching TRBD2. The CDR3 covers 14 residues. Per germline, CDR1 SGHTA and CDR2 FQGTGA. Trimming took 5 bases from V and 4 from J; bases not matched to a gene: 4. CDR3 amino acids: CASSQTSGSDTQYF. The CDR3 DNA reads TGTGCCAGCAGCCAGACTAGCGGTTCAGATACGCAGTATTTT.

This clone occurred a few times. J is TRBJ2-2 and V is TRBV6-5; unclear D gene. V was trimmed by 8 bases and J by 10 bases, leaving 11 bases between them. Per the germline V gene, CDR1 is MNHEY and CDR2 is SVGAGI. The CDR3 covers 11 residues. The CDR3 DNA reads TGTGCCAGCGGGCAGAGTAAGGAGCTGTTTTTT. Translated: CASGQSKELFF.

The chain recombines TRBV2 with TRBJ2-5, with 7 bases lining up with TRBD1. CDR1 is SNHLY and CDR2 is FYNNEI in the germline V gene. The CDR3 sequence is 14 residues long. V was clipped by 6 bases and J by 5 bases; unmatched bases: 9. The chain's CDR3 is CASRWGQTLETQYF. For the CDR3, the DNA is TGTGCCAGCAGATGGGGACAGACGCTGGAGACCCAGTACTTC. The full variable domain, rest sourced from reference TRBV2 and TRBJ2-5, is EPEVTQTPSHQVTQMGQEVILRCVPISNHLYFYWYRQILGQKVEFLVSFYNNEISEKSEIFDDQFSVERPDGSNFTLKIRSTKLEDSAMYFCASRWGQTLETQYFGPGTRLLVL.

Only one count was recorded for this clone. The V call is TRBV27, the J call TRBJ2-3, with D maybe TRBD2 (5 bases). The CDR3 covers 14 residues. Germline lookup yields CDR1 MNHEY and CDR2 SMNVEV (reference sequence). The ends were cut back, 1 base at V and 2 bases at J, with 7 bases in the middle. The CDR3 region has the DNA TGTGCCAGCAGTTTATTCGGGGACACAGATACGCAGTATTTT. Its protein is CASSLFGDTDTQYF.

The V and J genes are TRBV2 and TRBJ2-1, with TRBD1 matching 8 bases. CDR1 SNHLY and CDR2 FYNNEI come from the germline V gene. This CDR3 region has 16 residues. J gave up 6 bases and V 2 bases, and 9 bases lay outside the gene matches. CDR3 DNA sequence: TGTGCCAGCAGTGAACCGCCAGGACAGGGAACCAATGAGCAGTTCTTC. It yields the protein CASSEPPGQGTNEQFF. The whole variable domain, remainder taken from reference TRBV2 and TRBJ2-1, is EPEVTQTPSHQVTQMGQEVILRCVPISNHLYFYWYRQILGQKVEFLVSFYNNEISEKSEIFDDQFSVERPDGSNFTLKIRSTKLEDSAMYFCASSEPPGQGTNEQFFGPGTRLTVL.

The chain combines TRBV4-1 with TRBJ2-1; possibly TRBD2 for D (6 bases). Germline CDR1 is MGHRA and CDR2 is YSYEKL. The CDR3 is 14 amino acids. Trimming stripped 8 bases from V and 3 bases from J, with 14 bases between. CDR3 nucleotide sequence: TGCGCCAGCCGCCGGGACTCCTACTACAATGAGCAGTTCTTC. Protein sequence: CASRRDSYYNEQFF.

Here the CDR3 DNA reads TGTGCCAGCAGCTTAGAGCTTGCTGACAGAACGAACACCGGGGAGCTGTTTTTT. This gives the protein CASSLELADRTNTGELFF. The chain couples TRBV11-2 to TRBJ2-2, with TRBD1 as a possible D gene (5 bases). Germline V gene sequence: CDR1 SGHAT, CDR2 FQNNGV. The CDR3 runs to 18 residues. V was clipped by 0 bases and J by 0 bases, with 14 bases between them.

The count of this clone is one. The chain links TRBV6-5 to TRBJ2-7, with TRBD1 matching over 7 bases. Germline CDR1 reads MNHEY; CDR2 reads SVGAGI. The CDR3 runs 14 residues. V lost 5 bases and J lost 6; bases outside the gene matches: 10. CDR3 protein: CASSTSGGLGEQYV. In DNA form, the CDR3 reads TGTGCCAGCAGTACATCAGGGGGATTAGGCGAGCAGTACGTC.

The chain is built from TRBV7-2 and TRBJ1-5, with 7 bases that match TRBD1. The ends lost 4 bases at V and 4 bases at J; junction bases unmatched: 1. The CDR3 length is 13 residues. Germline loops: CDR1 SGHTA, CDR2 FQGNSA. The chain's CDR3 is CASSSRGNQPQHF. The CDR3 nucleotides read TGTGCCAGCAGCTCCAGGGGGAATCAGCCCCAGCATTTT.

The chain carries TRBV5-4 and TRBJ1-1; maybe TRBD1 (5 bases). There are 15 residues in the CDR3. Looked up from germline, CDR1 is SGHNT and CDR2 is YYREEE (reference sequence). V was pared by 4 bases and J by 1 base, with 14 bases between. The CDR3, as DNA: TGTGCCAGCAGCCTCACGCGGGGGAAGAACACTGAAGCTTTCTTT. This sequence encodes CASSLTRGKNTEAFF.

The chain carries TRBV27 and TRBJ1-1, with TRBD1 matching over 8 bases. This CDR3 region has 17 residues. CDR1 is MNHEY, CDR2 SMNVEV, per germline (reference sequence). V was pared by 0 bases and J by 6 bases, with 12 bases of the junction left unmatched. CDR3 in DNA: TGTGCCAGCAGTTTATCTACGCCAGGGGGCGCCTCGGCTGAAGCTTTCTTT. Translating gives CASSLSTPGGASAEAFF.

This clone came up a few times. The V gene is TRBV14, the J gene TRBJ2-3; D gene uncertain. Germline V gene data show CDR1 as SGHDN and CDR2 as FVKESK. Trimming removed 0 bases from V and 6 bases from J, with 7 bases in between. The CDR3 has 13 amino acids. Here the CDR3 reads CASSQDPRDTQYF. In nucleotides, the CDR3 is TGTGCCAGCAGCCAAGACCCGCGGGATACGCAGTATTTT.

The chain couples TRBV9 to TRBJ1-5; possibly TRBD1 for D (5 bases). CDR1 is SGDLS, CDR2 YYNGEE, per germline. V lost 1 base and J lost 7, with 15 bases in between. The length of the CDR3 is 15 residues. The CDR3 here is CASSVSGLVGQPQHF. The DNA for the CDR3 is TGTGCCAGCAGCGTATCAGGGCTGGTTGGACAGCCCCAGCATTTT.